This T cell receptor beta chain was recorded in a study of response to subunit inactivated influenza vaccine. Study outcomes and limitations: Each seasonal influenza vaccination, the authors suggested, recruits few new T cells.

Trimming removed 0 bases at V and 4 bases at J, with 16 bases between. CDR1 is DFQATT and CDR2 is SNEGSKA in the germline V gene (reference sequence). The CDR3 consists of 16 residues. TCRdb used MiXCR to reprocess the RT-PCR reads, holding one entry per CDR3 protein. Of approximately 730,000 distinct CDR3 sequences listed, about 14% are singletons. This clonotype has more than one count but fewer than ten. As yet, its antigen is unknown. The sequence came from a man in his fifties who received an inactivated influenza vaccine. The sequencing used PBMCs from blood, collected around 14 days before vaccination. The chain has TRBV20-1 and TRBJ2-1; possible D gene TRBD2, 7 bases. The CDR3 bases are TGCAGTGCTAGAGATGCGGGGGCTAGCGGATACAATGAGCAGTTCTTC. It is translated as CSARDAGASGYNEQFF.